This record concerns one T cell receptor (beta chain) sequence. Its antigen remains undetermined. Base qualities were left out, and no much larger clone turns up one base away. Looking up the germline V gene yields CDR1 SGHDT and CDR2 YYEEEE. Counted from cysteine to phenylalanine, this CDR3 has 13 amino acids. The CDR3 DNA has 39 bases and is translated from base 1. The data stem from a study of cytomegalovirus exposure and HLA in healthy donors (dated by TCRdb to between 2016 and 2019). General notes on the study: An earlier analysis of several hundred of the donors reported approximately 290 Gb of sequence data and 117 million unique TCR beta sequences from about 180 million T cells. Approximately 300 gigabases of sequencing data and around 85 million unique TCR sequences made up an early release that covered about 640 HLA-typed donors. Of the roughly 400 genotyped donors, over 70% fell in the genetic ancestry cluster associated with self-reported Caucasian donors. The study aimed to test whether cataloging public T cell receptors could reveal signatures of past pathogen exposure. The T cell repertoires of several hundred subjects were profiled by immunosequencing and related to cytomegalovirus serostatus. Besides the first cohort of some 670 subjects, a separate validation cohort made up of 95 to 150 different subjects was used. To predict cytomegalovirus infection status, the study brought together high-throughput TCR immunosequencing, statistical association of individual TCRs with disease status, and machine learning. A later analysis re-examined previously published TCR beta repertoires from about 700 donors and added high-resolution HLA genotyping to investigate patterns of TCR occurrence. The later analysis used no new phenotypic data to find candidate immune exposures, relying instead on TCR beta sequences and their occurrence across donors. In an earlier analysis of about 590 of the donors, high-throughput TCR beta sequencing was used to judge whether each TCR beta V gene segment behaved as functional or pseudogenic. Alongside the repertoire data, information on donor age, sex, ethnicity and CMV serostatus was compiled. A later genetic analysis took genome-wide SNP genotypes for 398 of the 666 donors and used that subset as a discovery cohort. All discovery cohort repertoires had been generated on a single sequencing platform. HLA typing included class I and class II loci at four-digit resolution. Typing coverage differed by locus: A, B, C, DRB1 and DQB1 were typed in about 629-630 donors, DQA1 in 522, DPA1 in over 600, and DPB1 in 400 to 490. Roughly five DR-DQ haplotypes were handled as single units for association and clustering because linkage in the cohort was strong. Across around 400 genotyped donors of the cohort, an average of roughly 200,000 unique TCR beta nucleotide sequences per donor were sequenced, and roughly a sixth of those sequences were non-productive.

The paper as a whole reports these results and caveats: Correlated functional status among segregating V segments might be attributable to linkage disequilibrium, but an unknown experimental factor could not be ruled out. Because counts were too low, around 18 rarely observed V segments, including chromosome 9 orphons, were left out of the earlier analysis of 500 to 750 of the donors. Presence/absence analyses assumed roughly uniform sequencing depth across donors, an assumption that may not hold. A later analysis reported that several top co-occurrence clusters appeared linked to parvovirus B19, influenza, CMV and Epstein-Barr virus. The cohort was sequenced for TCR beta chains only, and without alpha or paired-chain data the features that could be detected were limited. In a later genetic analysis, fewer N-insertions in productive TCRs were reported among donors in an Asian-associated ancestry cluster than the roughly 700-donor mean. A further reported finding was that TCR beta sequences accurately predicted the HLA-A and HLA-B alleles for most subjects in the first cohort. According to the authors, the approach could potentially be generalized to other disease states and immunological phenotypes. Three of the identified cytomegalovirus-associated TCR beta chains were confirmed in vitro to be specific for cytomegalovirus antigens. Assigning TCR associations to individual alleles was difficult when HLA alleles, especially DR and DQ, strongly co-occurred. A later genetic analysis associated a missense DCLRE1C variant with V-gene and J-gene trimming of TCR beta chains, and an independent cohort replicated the association. Across donors, most TCR sequences were observed very rarely, whereas some public TCRs were present in many individuals. The only immune exposure information available for the cohort was CMV serostatus. A total of 150 to 200 TCR beta chains were listed by the study as associated with cytomegalovirus. A cluster of highly shared sequence variants was judged likely to represent a technical artifact of the sequencing pipeline. An earlier analysis of 450 to 750 of the donors showed that most TCR beta V segments appeared in productive rearrangements either about 87% or about 30% of the time, which broadly matched IMGT annotations. A later analysis found that most CMV-associated TCR beta chains appeared HLA-restricted, with HLA associations seemingly driven largely by CMV exposure. In a later analysis, some 18,000 TCR beta sequences were associated with specific HLA alleles at a false discovery rate of 0.05. Because some donors lacked HLA typing at each locus, the association tests relied only on the typed subset. Some IMGT-functional V segments, including TRBV6-2 and TRBV6-3, could not be distinguished by the 87-base-pair reads and were therefore excluded. The classifier was reported to diagnose cytomegalovirus status with high specificity and sensitivity in both the original cohort and the validation cohort. In a later analysis, the rate of TCR association differed among HLA loci, with DRB1 alleles having the most associated TCRs and HLA-C alleles having the fewest. Compared with equally common non-associated chains, HLA-associated TCR beta chains in a later analysis were more clonally expanded and had lower generation probabilities.

Libraries were prepared through the immunoSEQ multiplex PCR assay. A mixture of 60 forward primers for TCR Vbeta segments and 13 reverse primers for TCR Jbeta segments was used in the multiplex PCR. The CDR3 region of rearranged TCR beta genes was amplified from genomic DNA by a multiplex PCR assay. On the Illumina HiSeq System, the amplified TCR beta libraries were sequenced as 87-base-pair reads. Turning to the authors' computational methods: Across the 700 or so repertoires, a later analysis counted some 81 million unique TCR beta chains, approximately 10 million of which were shared by at least two donors. A nearest-neighbor algorithm error-corrected the raw reads and collapsed the reads into unique sequences, merging closely related sequences to remove PCR and sequencing errors. CDR3 sequences were aligned to IMGT reference sequences to assign V, D and J gene segments. For a sequence to be retained, a match of at least six nucleotides to both a V gene segment and a J gene segment was required. Rearrangements were called productive when the CDR3 lacked stop codons and stayed in frame with V and J; all others were non-productive. Following IMGT convention, CDR3 was defined as the stretch from the second conserved V-encoded cysteine to the conserved J-encoded phenylalanine. Sequences without an unambiguous match to a single V gene segment were excluded from the earlier analysis of about 630 of the donors. In an earlier analysis of approximately 550 of the donors, V segments were called functional above 56.7% productive rearrangements and were called segregating when the between-donor standard deviation exceeded 5%. To diagnose cytomegalovirus status from the catalog of TCR beta chain sequences, a statistical classification framework was built. In a later analysis, V and J genes were assigned by comparing TCR nucleotide sequences against IMGT/GENE-DB human TR gene sequences. The TCRdist pipeline was used in a later analysis to assign CDR3 sequences and most-parsimonious VDJ recombination scenarios. In a later analysis, every TCR beta chain was defined by the combination of its CDR3 amino acid sequence and its V-gene family, and reads without a unique V-gene family were dropped. As a way to deal with suspected cross-contamination and a sequencing artifact, a later analysis dropped roughly 620 nucleotide sequences that were highly shared and had low generation probability. In a later analysis, a clonal expansion index for each public chain was calculated from normalized within-repertoire ranks of inferred template counts. In a later analysis, generation probabilities were computed using a VDJ recombination model fitted to out-of-frame rearrangements, and the results were checked against IGoR. In a later analysis, TCR-TCR, TCR-HLA and TCR-CMV co-occurrence was scored with hypergeometric tests, and a repertoire-size bias correction was applied to TCR pairs. A later analysis estimated false discovery rates by permuting HLA or CMV assignments 20 times. In a later analysis, co-occurring TCRs were grouped using DBSCAN, and TCRdist sequence similarity was added for clustering within HLA-allele-positive subsets. For co-occurrence clustering, repertoires with fewer than 30,000 or more than 120,000 public chains were excluded, along with about five repertoires with anomalous nucleotide sharing. TCRdb mirrors the immuneACCESS table, restricted to in-frame sequences. Some clones are absent from its copies; in checked studies, under half trace to an unresolved V gene, and the reason for the others is unknown. The V and J calls and clone size come from that table; D and trimming were worked out from the DNA. For this sample the table gives about 110,000 clones, of which 50% to 65% were detected only once. The ten biggest clones cover 3% to 4.5% of the sample.

In total, roughly 670 healthy bone marrow donors made up the cohort. All cohort members were sampled while nominally healthy, although unrecorded immune exposures were likely present. The donor tested CMV seropositive and was one of the 289 seropositive cohort members. A peripheral blood sample was collected from each donor, and TCR beta sequencing was performed on peripheral blood mononuclear cells. The Qiagen DNeasy Blood Extraction Kit was used to extract genomic DNA from the blood cell samples. Sequencing was performed on PBMCs. The rearrangement combines TRBV5-6 with TRBJ2-5, with the D gene uncertain. The J call may be in error: the DNA end matches TRBJ2-7 better. The TCR originated in a man younger than 40 in good health and CMV-seropositive. The DNA is TGTGCCAGCAGCCCCGGTCCCCTCTACGAGCAGTACTTC. This encodes CASSPGPLYEQYF.